This TCR beta chain came from a study of T-cell reconstitution after alpha-beta-depleted transplantation in children. Library preparation (for TCRbeta) was performed with unique molecular identifiers. TCRdb independently ran MiXCR on the PCR reads; one entry per CDR3 protein. The sample carries around 500,000 distinct CDR3 sequences, about 23% recorded once. This clonotype was recorded at least ten times. Its specificity is not known. Study-level points and caveats: Several hundred rapidly expanded clones from non-depleted graft cells reportedly supplied alpha-beta T cells about two months post-transplant. TCRbeta diversity was high at day 60 in some patients (a result of surviving recipient T cells and thymic progenitors). T-cell counts and diversity were attributed mostly to newly produced T cells one year after transplant.

The specimen was PBMCs, mostly from graft donor cells, collected 360 days after TCRalphabeta/CD19-depleted stem cell transplant. The clonotype originates from a boy in the first two years of life who had a stem cell transplant for acute myeloid leukemia, so the T cells may come from the graft donor.

The CDR3 loop is CASSPGGNQPQHF. CDR3 nucleotides: TGTGCCAGCAGCCCCGGGGGGAATCAGCCCCAGCATTTT. The gene calls are TRBV18 and TRBJ1-5, with a possible D match to TRBD1 (5 bases). The V gene's germline CDR1 is KGHSH and CDR2 LQKENI. The CDR3 has 13 amino acids. V shed 8 bases and J shed 4 bases, with 12 bases lying between them.